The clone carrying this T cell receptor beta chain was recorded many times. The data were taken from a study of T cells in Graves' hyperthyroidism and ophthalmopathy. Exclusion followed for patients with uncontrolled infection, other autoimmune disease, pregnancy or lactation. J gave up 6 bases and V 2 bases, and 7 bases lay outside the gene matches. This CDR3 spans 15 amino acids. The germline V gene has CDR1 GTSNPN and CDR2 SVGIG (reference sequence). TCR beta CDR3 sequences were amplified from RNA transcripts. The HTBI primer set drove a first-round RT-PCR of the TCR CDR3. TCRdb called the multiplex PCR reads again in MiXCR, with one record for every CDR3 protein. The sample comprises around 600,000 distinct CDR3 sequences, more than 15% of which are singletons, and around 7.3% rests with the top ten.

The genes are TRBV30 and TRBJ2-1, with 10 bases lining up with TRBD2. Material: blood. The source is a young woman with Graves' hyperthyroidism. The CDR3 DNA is TGTGCCTGGAGTTCTAGCGGGAGAAGGGGCAATGAGCAGTTCTTC. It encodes CAWSSSGRRGNEQFF.